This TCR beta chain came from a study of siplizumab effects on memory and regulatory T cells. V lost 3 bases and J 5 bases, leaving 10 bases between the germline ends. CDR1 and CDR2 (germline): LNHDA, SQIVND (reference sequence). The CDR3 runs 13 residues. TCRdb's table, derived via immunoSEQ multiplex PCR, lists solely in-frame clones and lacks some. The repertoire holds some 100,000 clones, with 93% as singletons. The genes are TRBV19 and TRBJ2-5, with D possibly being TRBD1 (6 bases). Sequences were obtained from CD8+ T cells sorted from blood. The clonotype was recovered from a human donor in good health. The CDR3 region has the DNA TGTGCCAGTAGTATCTATCAGGGGGAGACCCAGTACTTC. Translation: CASSIYQGETQYF. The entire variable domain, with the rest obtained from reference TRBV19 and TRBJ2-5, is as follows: DGGITQSPKYLFRKEGQNVTLSCEQNLNHDAMYWYRQDPGQGLRLIYYSQIVNDFQKGDIAEGYSVSREKKESFPLTVTSAQKNPTAFYLCASSIYQGETQYFGPGTRLLVL.